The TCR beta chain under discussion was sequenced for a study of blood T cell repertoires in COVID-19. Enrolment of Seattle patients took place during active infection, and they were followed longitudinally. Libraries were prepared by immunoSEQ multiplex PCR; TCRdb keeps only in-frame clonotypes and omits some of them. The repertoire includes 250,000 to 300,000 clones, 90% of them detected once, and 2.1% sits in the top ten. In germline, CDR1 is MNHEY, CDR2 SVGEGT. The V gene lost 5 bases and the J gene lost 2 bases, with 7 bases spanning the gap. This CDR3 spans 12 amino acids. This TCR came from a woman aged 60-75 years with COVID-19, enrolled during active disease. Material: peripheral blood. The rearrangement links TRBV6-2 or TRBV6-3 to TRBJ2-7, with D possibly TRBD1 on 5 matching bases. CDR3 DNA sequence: TGTGCCAGCAGTACGACAGCCTACGAGCAGTACTTC. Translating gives CASSTTAYEQYF.